This T cell receptor (beta chain) was captured by sequencing in a study of T cells in Graves' hyperthyroidism and ophthalmopathy. Overall study context: Any treatment followed the collection of peripheral blood at initial diagnosis. The study, taken as a whole, reports: Among clonotypes expanded in thyroid above 0.001, most were also found in blood.

As for this clonotype: Its antigen is currently unknown.

Criteria for exclusion of patients were uncontrolled infection, other autoimmune disease, pregnancy or lactation. Per the germline V gene, CDR1 is SGHVS and CDR2 is FNYEAQ. The CDR3 is 15 amino acids. Trimming removed 4 bases from V and 2 bases from J; junction bases left unmatched: 6. Template material for amplifying TCR beta CDR3 regions consisted of RNA transcripts. HTBI primers were the set used in a first-round RT-PCR of the TCR CDR3. TCRdb fed the multiplex PCR reads into MiXCR, producing one record per CDR3 protein. The table includes over 350,000 distinct CDR3 sequences, less than 20% detected once.

This TCR derives from a man aged 18-30 years with Graves' ophthalmopathy. This rearrangement joins TRBV7-6 to TRBJ2-3; 7 nucleotides match TRBD2. Sequenced input: blood. CDR3 sequence: CASSYGGGTTDTQYF. The DNA of the CDR3 is TGTGCCAGCAGCTACGGGGGAGGGACCACAGATACGCAGTATTTT. Looking up the rest from reference TRBV7-6 and TRBJ2-3 gives the full variable domain: GAGVSQSPRYKVTKRGQDVALRCDPISGHVSLYWYRQALGQGPEFLTYFNYEAQQDKSGLPNDRFSAERPEGSISTLTIQRTEQRDSAMYRCASSYGGGTTDTQYFGPGTRLTVL.